The present T cell receptor (beta chain) was sequenced within a study of blood T cell repertoires in COVID-19. Study at large: Collection of acute and convalescent COVID-19 samples took place in the United States, Italy and Spain. PBMCs, B-cell-depleted T cells, or T cells were the source of the cDNA or gDNA that made up the material.

V shed 4 bases and J 5 bases; nucleotides not matched to a gene: 5. Germline V gene data show CDR1 as SGHTA and CDR2 as FQGTGA. The CDR3 totals 16 residues. Original analysis: Reference gene primers were amplified, and this amplification served to estimate nucleated cell counts. Repertoires were generated with immunoSEQ multiplex PCR, while TCRdb's copy carries only in-frame clones and drops some. D and trimming were read from the DNA, whereas the V and J calls and clone size are those reported in that table. The data hold some 150,000 clones, with 89% observed a single time. The sequencing input was peripheral blood. J is TRBJ2-1 and V is TRBV7-3; 13 bases are a match to TRBD2. This sequence was found in a man between 60 and 70 years old with acute or convalescent COVID-19. The CDR3 bases are TGTGCCAGCAGCTCCTCCGGGACTAGCGGGGACAATGAGCAGTTCTTC. Protein: CASSSSGTSGDNEQFF.